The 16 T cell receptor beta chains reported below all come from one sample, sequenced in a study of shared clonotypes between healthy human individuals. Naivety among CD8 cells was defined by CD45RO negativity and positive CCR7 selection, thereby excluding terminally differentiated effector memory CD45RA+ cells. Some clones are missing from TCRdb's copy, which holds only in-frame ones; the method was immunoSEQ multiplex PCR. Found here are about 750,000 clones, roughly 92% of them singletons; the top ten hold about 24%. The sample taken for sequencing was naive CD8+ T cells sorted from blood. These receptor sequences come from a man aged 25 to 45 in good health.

In DNA form, the CDR3 reads TGTGCCAGTAGTATAGACTCCCGTTGGGAGCAGTACTTC. Amino acid sequence: CASSIDSRWEQYF. This chain connects TRBV19 to TRBJ2-7; D remains unclear. V lost 0 bases and J lost 7, with 10 bases in between. The germline V gene has CDR1 LNHDA and CDR2 SQIVND (reference sequence). This CDR3 spans 13 amino acids. Full variable domain (outside the CDR3, taken from reference TRBV19 and TRBJ2-7): DGGITQSPKYLFRKEGQNVTLSCEQNLNHDAMYWYRQDPGQGLRLIYYSQIVNDFQKGDIAEGYSVSREKKESFPLTVTSAQKNPTAFYLCASSIDSRWEQYFGPGTRLTVT.

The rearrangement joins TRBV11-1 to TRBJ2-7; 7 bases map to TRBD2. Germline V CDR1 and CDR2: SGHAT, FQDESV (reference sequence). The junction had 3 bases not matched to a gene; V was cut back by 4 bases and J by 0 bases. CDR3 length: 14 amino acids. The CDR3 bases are TGTGCCAGCAGCTGGGGGGGTCCCTCCTACGAGCAGTACTTC. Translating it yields CASSWGGPSYEQYF.

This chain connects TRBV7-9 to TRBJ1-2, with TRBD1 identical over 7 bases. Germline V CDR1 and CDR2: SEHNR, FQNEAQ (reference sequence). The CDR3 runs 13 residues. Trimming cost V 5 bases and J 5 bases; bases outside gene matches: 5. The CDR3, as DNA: TGTGCCAGCAGCACCGGGACAGATTATGGCTACACCTTC. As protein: CASSTGTDYGYTF.

CDR3 nucleotide sequence: TGTGCCAGCAGCTCTCTAGCGGGAGGAGCCTACGAGCAGTACTTC. It translates to CASSSLAGGAYEQYF. The rearrangement links TRBV7-3 to TRBJ2-7; TRBD2 aligns across 11 bases. The V and J ends lost 4 bases and 2 bases, in that order; junction bases with no gene match: 4. CDR1 and CDR2 (germline): SGHTA, FQGTGA. This CDR3 comprises 15 residues.

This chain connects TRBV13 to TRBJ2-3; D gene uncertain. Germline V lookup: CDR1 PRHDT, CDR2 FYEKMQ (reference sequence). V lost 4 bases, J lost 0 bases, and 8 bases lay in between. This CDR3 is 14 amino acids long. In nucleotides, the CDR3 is TGTGCCAGCAGCTCGAGGACGAGCACAGATACGCAGTATTTT. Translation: CASSSRTSTDTQYF.

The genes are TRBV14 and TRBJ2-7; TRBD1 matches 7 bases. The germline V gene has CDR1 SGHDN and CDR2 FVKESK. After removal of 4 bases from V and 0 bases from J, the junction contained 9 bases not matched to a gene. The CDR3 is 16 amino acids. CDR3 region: CASSPPQGISSYEQYF. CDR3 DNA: TGTGCCAGCAGCCCCCCACAGGGGATTAGCTCCTACGAGCAGTACTTC.

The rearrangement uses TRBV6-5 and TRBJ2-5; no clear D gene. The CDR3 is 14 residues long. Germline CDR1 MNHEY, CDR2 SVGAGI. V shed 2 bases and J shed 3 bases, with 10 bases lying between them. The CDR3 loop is CASSYGFEKETQYF. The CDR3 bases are TGTGCCAGCAGTTACGGGTTTGAAAAAGAGACCCAGTACTTC.

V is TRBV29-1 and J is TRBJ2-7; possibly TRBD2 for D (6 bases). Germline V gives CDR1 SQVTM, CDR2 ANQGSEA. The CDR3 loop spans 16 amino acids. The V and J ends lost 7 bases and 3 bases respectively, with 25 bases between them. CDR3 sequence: CSGGPEVGGGGYEQYF. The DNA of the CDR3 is TGCAGCGGTGGACCTGAGGTGGGAGGAGGTGGCTACGAGCAGTACTTC.

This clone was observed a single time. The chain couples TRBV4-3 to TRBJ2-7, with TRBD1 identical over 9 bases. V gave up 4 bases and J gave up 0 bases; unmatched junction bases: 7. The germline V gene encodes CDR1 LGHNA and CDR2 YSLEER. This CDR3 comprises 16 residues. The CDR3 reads CASSPGQGSNSYEQYF. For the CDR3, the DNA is TGCGCCAGCAGCCCGGGACAGGGATCAAACTCCTACGAGCAGTACTTC.

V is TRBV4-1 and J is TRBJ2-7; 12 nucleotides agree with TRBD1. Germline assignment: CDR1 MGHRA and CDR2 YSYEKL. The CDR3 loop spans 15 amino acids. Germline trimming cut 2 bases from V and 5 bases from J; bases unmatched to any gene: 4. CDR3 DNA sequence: TGCGCCAGCAGCCAACGGGACAGGGGGCCTAACGAGCAGTACTTC. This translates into CASSQRDRGPNEQYF.

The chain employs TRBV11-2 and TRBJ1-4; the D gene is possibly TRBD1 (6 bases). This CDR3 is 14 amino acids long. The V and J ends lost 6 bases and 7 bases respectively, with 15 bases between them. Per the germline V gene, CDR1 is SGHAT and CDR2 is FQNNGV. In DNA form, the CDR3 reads TGTGCCAGCAGAGGGGGGGCCCTTAGTGAAAAACTGTTTTTT. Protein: CASRGGALSEKLFF.

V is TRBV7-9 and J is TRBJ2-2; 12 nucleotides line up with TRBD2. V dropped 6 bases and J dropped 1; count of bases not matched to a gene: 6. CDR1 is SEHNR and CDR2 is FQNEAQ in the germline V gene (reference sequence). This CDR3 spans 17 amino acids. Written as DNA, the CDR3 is TGTGCCAGCAGTCCGACTAGCGGGAGCGGGAACACCGGGGAGCTGTTTTTT. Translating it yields CASSPTSGSGNTGELFF.

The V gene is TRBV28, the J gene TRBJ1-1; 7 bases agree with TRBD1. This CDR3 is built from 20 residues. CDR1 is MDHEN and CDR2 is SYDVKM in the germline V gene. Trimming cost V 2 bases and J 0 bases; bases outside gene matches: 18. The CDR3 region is CASSLVGTEFTQSMNTEAFF. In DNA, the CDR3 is TGTGCCAGCAGTTTAGTGGGGACAGAATTCACCCAGTCCATGAACACTGAAGCTTTCTTT.

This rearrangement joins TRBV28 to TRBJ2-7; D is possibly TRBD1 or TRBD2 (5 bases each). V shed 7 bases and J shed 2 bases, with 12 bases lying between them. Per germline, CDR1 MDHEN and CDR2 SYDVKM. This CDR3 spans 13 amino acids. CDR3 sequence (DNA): TGTGCCAGCAACCCGGGACCCACCTACGAGCAGTACTTC. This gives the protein CASNPGPTYEQYF.

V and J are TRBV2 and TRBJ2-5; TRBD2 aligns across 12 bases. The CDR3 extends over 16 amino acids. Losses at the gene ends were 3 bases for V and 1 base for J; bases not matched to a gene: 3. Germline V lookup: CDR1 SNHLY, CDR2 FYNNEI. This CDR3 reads CASSEGTSGPQETQYF. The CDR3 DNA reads TGTGCCAGCAGTGAGGGGACTAGCGGGCCCCAAGAGACCCAGTACTTC.

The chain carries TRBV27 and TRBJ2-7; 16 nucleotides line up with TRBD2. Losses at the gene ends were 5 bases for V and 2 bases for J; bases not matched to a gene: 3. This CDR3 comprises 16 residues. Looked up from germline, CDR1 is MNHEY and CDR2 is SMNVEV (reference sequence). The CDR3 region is CASSAGTSGRAYEQYF. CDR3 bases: TGTGCCAGCAGTGCGGGGACTAGCGGGAGGGCCTACGAGCAGTACTTC.